Below, one TCR beta chain is given with its context. Its recognized antigen is unknown. No base quality values were provided; no much bigger clone lies one nucleotide off. The library was generated by the immunoSEQ multiplex PCR assay. For most patients, genomic DNA was isolated using the Qiagen DNeasy Blood and Tissue Kit and was shipped frozen to Adaptive Biotechnologies for TCR sequencing. High-throughput TCR-beta CDR3 sequencing of genomic DNA from most patients was performed by Adaptive Biotechnologies. The original pipeline was this. TCR sequencing data for approximately 17 patients were retrieved from Adaptive's ImmunoSEQ software; three other patients were processed with MiXCR and VDJtools. To correct CD4 versus CD8 sorting errors, any sequence found in both subsets at a frequency ratio below 5:1 was removed. CDR3 nucleotide sequences shared between donor and recipient were removed because their origin could not be assigned. To be classed as alloreactive, a clone needed at least 2-fold expansion over unstimulated cells and a minimum CFSE-low frequency of 0.002% (template counts) or 0.001% (read counts). Clones detected in sequenced pre-transplant spleen, lymph node, or MLR CFSE-low populations of the donor or recipient were defined as mappable. The cumulative frequency of alloreactive clones was calculated as a percentage of all sequences, weighted by copy number. Drawn from immuneACCESS, this table holds only the in-frame rearrangements with V and J called that TCRdb kept. Clones are partly lost; checked studies trace under half to an unresolved V gene and leave the rest unexplained. Clone size and V and J calls were adopted from that table, with D and trimming inferred from the DNA. For this sample the table gives 130,000 to 150,000 clones, of which around 90% were detected only once. The ten most abundant clones make up 0.15% to 0.2% of the sample.

The germline V gene supplies CDR1 SGHTA and CDR2 FQGNSA. The cysteine opens and the phenylalanine closes a CDR3 of 17 amino acids. Just the 51-base CDR3 DNA is kept, in frame starting at base 1. V is shortened by 4 bases, J by 0 bases, and the region joining them spans 18 bases. This specimen's time point label, interpreted: cells obtained before transplantation from donor or recipient. CD3+CD4+ and CD3+CD8+ populations were FACS-sorted from unstimulated pre-transplant donor and recipient cells taken from spleen or lymph nodes. This record belongs to a study of graft-versus-host responses after intestinal transplantation (dated by TCRdb to the early 2020s). Regarding the study in general: The transplants that recipients got were multivisceral, liver-intestinal, or isolated intestinal. Anti-thymocyte globulin induction was given to all recipients, followed by maintenance tacrolimus and steroids for two to four years. Graft-versus-host and host-versus-graft alloreactive T cell clones were tracked in the graft, circulation and bone marrow after intestinal transplantation using bulk TCR-beta CDR3 sequencing. Alloreactive clones were identified by sequencing pre-transplant mixed lymphocyte reaction products and comparing them with unstimulated pre-transplant donor and recipient T cells. A cohort of 24 intestinal transplant recipients, including one retransplant, was enrolled, and a few patients lacking pretransplant specimens were excluded. Donor T cell macrochimerism was defined as a peak of at least 4% donor T cells among recipient peripheral blood mononuclear cells. Rather than being sequenced by the commercial service, samples from a few later patients were sequenced in-house on an Illumina MiSeq and processed with MiXCR. Paper-wide results and their limitations: GvH clones were found in recipient bone marrow, and some of the GvH clones appeared earlier in ileal mucosa or blood, which is consistent with an intestinal mucosal origin. Patients with donor T cell macrochimerism had high GvH to HvG T cell clonal ratios in their allografts. Peak levels of circulating GvH clones were associated with declines in HvG clones early after transplant. The conclusions were limited by the relatively low number and heterogeneity of the intestinal transplant patients.

The V gene is TRBV7-2 and the J gene is TRBJ1-2, with an unclear D gene assignment. The sample in question was unstimulated CD4+ T cells sorted from spleen or lymph node cells, obtained before intestinal transplant. This sequence was found in a human donor who received an intestinal transplant. The CDR3 amino acid sequence is: CASSSRAVSLTNYGYTF. The nucleotides are TGTGCCAGCAGCTCACGGGCAGTCTCTTTAACTAACTATGGCTACACCTTC.